One and the same sample provided the 30 T cell receptor beta chains below, sequenced in a study of T-cell memory formation after mild COVID-19 (dated by TCRdb to about 2021). Library construction relied on 5' RACE. Sequencing relied on an Illumina NovaSeq 6000. The raw public reads went through TCRdb reprocessing: fastp at Q25, MiXCR clone calling, in-frame beta chains kept. For every CDR3 protein sequence, its rows merge into one entry that carries the most common genes and DNA. The sample profile shows 180,000 or so distinct CDR3 sequences; around 10% of them were found once. The ten largest clones capture roughly 3.8% of the sample. Sequencing was done on a sample of PBMCs or a T cell subset sorted from them (not recorded which). The receptors were sampled from a man aged 18 to 29 who had mild COVID-19 (a few samples of this study predate the infection). The sample titles of this study are shuffled in the database, so cell type and time point are left out; the donor was told from shared clones.

This clonotype was counted a few times. CDR3 residues: CASSPATRSTGELFF. The CDR3 DNA reads TGTGCCAGCAGTCCTGCGACCCGGAGCACCGGGGAGCTGTTTTTT. The chain carries TRBV6-6 and TRBJ2-2; D ambiguous. Germline assignment: CDR1 MNHNY and CDR2 SVGAGI (reference sequence). With 5 bases removed from V and 4 bases from J, the gap between germline ends came to 14 bases. CDR3 length: 15 residues.

V usage is TRBV20-1 and J usage is TRBJ2-1, with 11 bases identical to TRBD2. V trimming: 8 bases; J trimming: 8 bases; junction bases outside the gene matches: 5. The CDR3 loop spans 12 amino acids. In germline, CDR1 is DFQATT, CDR2 SNEGSKA (reference sequence). The CDR3 protein is CSIAGGPYEQFF. CDR3 DNA sequence: TGCAGTATAGCGGGGGGGCCTTATGAGCAGTTCTTC.

This clonotype was seen a few times. This chain connects TRBV29-1 to TRBJ1-2; D remains ambiguous. Germline lookup yields CDR1 SQVTM and CDR2 ANQGSEA. The CDR3 sequence is 13 residues long. CDR3 nucleotides: TGCCTCGTGGGCCAAAGGGCCGGGAATGGCTACACCTTC. As protein: CLVGQRAGNGYTF.

This rearrangement joins TRBV7-3 to TRBJ2-5, with D perhaps TRBD2 (7 bases). Trimming removed 5 bases at V and 5 bases at J, with 15 bases between. The V gene's germline CDR1 is SGHTA and CDR2 FQGTGA. CDR3 length: 14 amino acids. In nucleotides, the CDR3 is TGTGCCAGCAGCCCGAGGGGGGGCGGGGAGACCCAGTACTTC. The encoded protein is CASSPRGGGETQYF.

J is TRBJ1-6 and V is TRBV7-2, with 9 bases lining up with TRBD1. Looked up from germline, CDR1 is SGHTA and CDR2 is FQGNSA. The trim removed 4 bases at V and 8 bases at J, leaving 0 bases unmatched. The CDR3 runs 13 residues. CDR3 amino acids: CASSWTGDSPLHF. DNA of the CDR3: TGTGCCAGCAGCTGGACAGGGGATTCACCCCTCCACTTT.

This clonotype showed up many times. This rearrangement joins TRBV7-2 to TRBJ2-3; 9 positions match TRBD2. The CDR3 contains 15 residues. Trimming removed 1 base from V and 5 bases from J; junction bases left unmatched: 4. From germline, CDR1 is SGHTA and CDR2 FQGNSA. The CDR3 reads CASSLVAGAGDTQYF. CDR3 nucleotides: TGTGCCAGCAGCTTAGTAGCGGGGGCGGGAGATACGCAGTATTTT. The full variable domain, completed using reference TRBV7-2 and TRBJ2-3, is GAGVSQSPSNKVTEKGKDVELRCDPISGHTALYWYRQSLGQGLEFLIYFQGNSAPDKSGLPSDRFSAERTGGSVSTLTIQRTQQEDSAVYLCASSLVAGAGDTQYFGPGTRLTVL.

This clonotype was seen a handful of times. This chain joins TRBV20-1 and TRBJ1-5, with a tentative D call TRBD1 (5 bases). The germline V gene has CDR1 DFQATT and CDR2 SNEGSKA (reference sequence). The CDR3 has 15 amino acids. V lost 2 bases and J 5 bases, leaving 16 bases between the germline ends. CDR3 sequence: CSARLFGQGYQPQHF. Written as DNA, the CDR3 is TGCAGTGCTAGATTGTTCGGTCAGGGCTATCAGCCCCAGCATTTT.

This clonotype was observed a handful of times. The chain joins TRBV7-6 to TRBJ2-3, with D possibly being TRBD2 (5 bases). Germline assignment: CDR1 SGHVS and CDR2 FNYEAQ. V shed 8 bases and J shed 3 bases, with 15 bases lying between them. The CDR3 covers 14 residues. DNA for the CDR3: TGTGCCAGCCAGAGTCCGGGGTTAACAGATACGCAGTATTTT. This sequence encodes CASQSPGLTDTQYF.

The chain employs TRBV15 and TRBJ2-3; 12 bases are a match to TRBD2. Germline lookup yields CDR1 LNHNV and CDR2 YYDKDF (reference sequence). V gave up 5 bases and J gave up 2 bases; unmatched junction bases: 23. The length of the CDR3 is 22 residues. CDR3 bases: TGTGCCACCAGCGGGGGCGTACCCCGGCTAGCGGGAGGGTCCCTCACCACAGATACGCAGTATTTT. It yields the protein CATSGGVPRLAGGSLTTDTQYF.

This clonotype was seen at least ten times. This chain connects TRBV5-1 to TRBJ2-5; a possible D gene is TRBD2 (6 bases). Germline assignment: CDR1 SGHRS and CDR2 YFSETQ. CDR3 length: 15 residues. The V end lost 2 bases, the J end lost 1 base, and 12 bases lay between the germline ends. The CDR3: CASSFLGGPQETQYF. The CDR3 DNA reads as TGCGCCAGCAGCTTCCTGGGGGGTCCCCAAGAGACCCAGTACTTC.

The chain is built from TRBV24-1 and TRBJ2-1; 12 nucleotides line up with TRBD2. Germline V gene data show CDR1 as KGHDR and CDR2 as SFDVKD. The CDR3 spans 14 residues. The trim removed 5 bases at V and 7 bases at J, leaving 2 bases unmatched. As DNA, the CDR3 is TGTGCCACCAGTGCTAGCGGGGGGGGGAATGAGCAGTTCTTC. Its protein product is CATSASGGGNEQFF.

This clonotype was seen a handful of times. The V gene is TRBV20-1, the J gene TRBJ1-6; 8 positions agree with TRBD1. The CDR3 contains 14 residues. CDR1 DFQATT and CDR2 SNEGSKA come from the germline V gene (reference sequence). V was pared by 1 base and J by 10 bases, with 6 bases of the junction left unmatched. CDR3 amino acids: CSARAQGGGSPLHF. The CDR3 DNA reads TGCAGTGCTAGAGCACAGGGGGGCGGGTCACCCCTCCACTTT.

The V and J genes are TRBV12-3 or TRBV12-4 and TRBJ1-5, with D maybe TRBD1 (6 bases). The CDR3 spans 16 residues. V was shortened by 5 bases and J by 1 base, with 15 bases between the two germline ends. CDR3 nucleotide sequence: TGTGCCAGCAGTCCAGCAGGGGCACGGAGCAATCAGCCCCAGCATTTT. This encodes CASSPAGARSNQPQHF.

This clonotype was recorded many times. The chain employs TRBV6-5 and TRBJ1-3; D unresolved. Trimming shortened V by 2 bases and J by 0 bases, and 8 bases separated the two germline ends. This CDR3 spans 15 amino acids. Germline-derived CDR1 and CDR2 are MNHEY and SVGAGI. CDR3 nucleotides: TGTGCCAGCAGTTACGGCGTCCACTCTGGAAACACCATATATTTT. Translated: CASSYGVHSGNTIYF.

The chain joins TRBV7-3 to TRBJ2-1; 8 bases match TRBD2. CDR1 is SGHTA, CDR2 FQGTGA, per germline. The CDR3 has 15 residues. The trim removed 5 bases at V and 5 bases at J, leaving 8 bases unmatched. The CDR3 DNA sequence: TGTGCCAGCAGCGTAAATAGCGGGGTGAACAATGAGCAGTTCTTC. This sequence encodes CASSVNSGVNNEQFF.

Worth noting for this clonotype: An end of the junction does not agree with germline; a read error may underlie this. The chain links TRBV5-5 to TRBJ2-1; D is ambiguous. CDR3 length: 13 amino acids. Per the germline V gene, CDR1 is SGHKS and CDR2 is YYEKEE (reference sequence). The CDR3 spells CASSSARTQHGGF. The CDR3 DNA is TGTGCCAGCAGCTCGGCACGGACGCAGCACGGTGGGTTC. The whole variable domain, remainder taken from reference TRBV5-5 and TRBJ2-1, is DAGVTQSPTHLIKTRGQQVTLRCSPISGHKSVSWYQQVLGQGPQFIFQYYEKEERGRGNFPDRFSARQFPNYSSELNVNALLLGDSALYLCASSSARTQHGGFGPGTRLTVL.

This clonotype was detected once. V gene TRBV7-2 combines with J gene TRBJ2-5; tentative D call: TRBD2 (5 bases). CDR3 length: 14 amino acids. V gave up 3 bases and J gave up 5 bases, with 13 bases separating them. Germline CDR1 is SGHTA and CDR2 is FQGNSA. The CDR3 is CASSFLPGGETQYF. The CDR3 DNA reads as TGTGCCAGCAGCTTTTTGCCAGGCGGGGAGACCCAGTACTTC.

This clonotype has just a few counts. The chain recombines TRBV19 with TRBJ2-1; 8 bases map to TRBD1. Germline trimming cut 6 bases from V and 0 bases from J; bases unmatched to any gene: 4. This CDR3 is built from 15 residues. Per the germline V gene, CDR1 is LNHDA and CDR2 is SQIVND (reference sequence). CDR3 region: CASRVTGVSYNEQFF. In DNA form, the CDR3 reads TGTGCCAGTAGAGTGACAGGGGTCTCCTACAATGAGCAGTTCTTC.

The V gene is TRBV25-1, the J gene TRBJ1-2; D unresolved. V was cut by 2 bases and J by 8 bases, with 12 bases left in between. The CDR3 runs 13 residues. The V gene's germline CDR1 is MGHDK and CDR2 SYGVNS. CDR3 residues: CASSEDWVGGYTF. The DNA for the CDR3 is TGTGCCAGCAGTGAAGATTGGGTTGGCGGCTACACCTTC.

This clonotype was picked up many times. V usage is TRBV7-2 and J usage is TRBJ2-2, with D unclear. This CDR3 has 14 residues. The V end was cut by 5 bases, the J end by 4 bases, with 11 bases between. From germline, CDR1 is SGHTA and CDR2 FQGNSA. As DNA, the CDR3 is TGTGCCAGCAGCCCAACACCGTTCACCGGGGAGCTGTTTTTT. It translates to CASSPTPFTGELFF. Full variable domain (rest looked up from reference TRBV7-2 and TRBJ2-2): GAGVSQSPSNKVTEKGKDVELRCDPISGHTALYWYRQSLGQGLEFLIYFQGNSAPDKSGLPSDRFSAERTGGSVSTLTIQRTQQEDSAVYLCASSPTPFTGELFFGEGSRLTVL.

This clonotype was seen only a few times. V usage is TRBV6-2 or TRBV6-3 and J usage is TRBJ2-3, with 9 nucleotides matching TRBD2. The CDR3 covers 14 residues. The J segment lost 9 bases and the V segment lost 5 bases, leaving 9 bases of the junction unmatched. From germline, CDR1 is MNHEY and CDR2 SVGEGT. CDR3 residues: CASSPSGGFSTQYF. CDR3 coding DNA: TGTGCCAGCAGTCCAAGCGGGGGGTTCAGCACGCAGTATTTT.

The chain links TRBV4-3 to TRBJ1-3; 7 nucleotides agree with TRBD1. This CDR3 region has 18 residues. Trimming removed 3 bases from V and 0 bases from J; junction bases left unmatched: 11. The germline CDR1 and CDR2 sequences are LGHNA and YSLEER. The CDR3 reads CASSQTVPGQSSGNTIYF. The DNA of the CDR3 is TGCGCCAGCAGCCAGACAGTGCCGGGACAGTCCTCTGGAAACACCATATATTTT.

J is TRBJ2-7 and V is TRBV5-1; D is undetermined. Trimming pared 4 bases from V and 3 bases from J, leaving 11 bases between. The length of the CDR3 is 13 residues. CDR1 is SGHRS and CDR2 is YFSETQ in the germline V gene. CDR3 amino acids: CASSGSTVYEQYF. For the CDR3, the DNA is TGCGCCAGCAGCGGCTCGACTGTCTACGAGCAGTACTTC.

The chain uses TRBV27 and TRBJ2-6; the match to TRBD1 covers 12 bases. The V gene end was trimmed by 6 bases and the J gene end by 4 bases; junction bases not matched to a gene: 16. Per the germline V gene, CDR1 is MNHEY and CDR2 is SMNVEV (reference sequence). The CDR3 has 20 residues. The CDR3, as DNA: TGTGCCAGCAGGCAAAGCCCCCCGGGACAGGGGGCAACAGGGGCCAACGTCCTGACTTTC. It yields the protein CASRQSPPGQGATGANVLTF.

V usage is TRBV5-5 and J usage is TRBJ2-7; D is possibly TRBD1 (6 bases). The germline CDR1 and CDR2 sequences are SGHKS and YYEKEE (reference sequence). The CDR3 sequence is 14 residues long. The ends were cut back, 0 bases at V and 1 base at J, with 8 bases in the middle. This CDR3 is CASSLGGQSYEQYV. The CDR3, as DNA: TGTGCCAGCAGCTTGGGGGGACAATCCTACGAGCAGTACGTC.

A remark on this clonotype: A read error may produce the germline difference seen at one junction end. The chain recombines TRBV7-3 with TRBJ2-2; 9 bases fit TRBD2. Per germline, CDR1 SGHTA and CDR2 FQGTGA. The CDR3 runs 13 residues. The CDR3 region has the DNA TGTGCCATCAGCTTAGCGGGGGCCGGGGAGCTGTTTTTT. This encodes CAISLAGAGELFF.

This clonotype was seen repeatedly, ten times or more. The V call is TRBV5-1, the J call TRBJ2-7, with TRBD1 matching 11 bases. With 4 bases clipped from V and 0 bases from J, the junction kept 3 bases outside the gene matches. Germline CDR1 and CDR2: SGHRS and YFSETQ. This CDR3 comprises 15 residues. The CDR3 loop is CASSLGTGGSYEQYV. CDR3 DNA sequence: TGCGCCAGCAGCCTAGGGACAGGGGGCTCCTACGAGCAGTACGTC.

The chain carries TRBV7-2 and TRBJ2-5; D unresolved. Germline assignment: CDR1 SGHTA and CDR2 FQGNSA. The germline V and J ends were trimmed by 3 bases and 0 bases, with 5 bases remaining between them. This CDR3 is built from 13 residues. The chain's CDR3 is CASSLGYQETQYF. The CDR3, as DNA: TGTGCCAGCAGCTTGGGCTACCAAGAGACCCAGTACTTC.

This sequence joins TRBV20-1 and TRBJ2-1; D is uncertain. Germline lookup yields CDR1 DFQATT and CDR2 SNEGSKA (reference sequence). This CDR3 spans 12 amino acids. Trimming cost V 3 bases and J 0 bases, with 3 bases left between them. DNA for the CDR3: TGCAGTGCTAGGCCCTCCTACAATGAGCAGTTCTTC. This translates into CSARPSYNEQFF.

The CDR3 coding sequence is TGTGCCAGCAGCGTAGACCCGACAGGGGTTGATGGCTACACCTTC. Encoded protein: CASSVDPTGVDGYTF. The chain carries TRBV9 and TRBJ1-2; 8 nucleotides align to TRBD1. The CDR3 covers 15 residues. The V segment lost 0 bases and the J segment 6 bases; nucleotides outside the gene matches: 7. Germline V gene lookup returns CDR1 SGDLS and CDR2 YYNGEE.